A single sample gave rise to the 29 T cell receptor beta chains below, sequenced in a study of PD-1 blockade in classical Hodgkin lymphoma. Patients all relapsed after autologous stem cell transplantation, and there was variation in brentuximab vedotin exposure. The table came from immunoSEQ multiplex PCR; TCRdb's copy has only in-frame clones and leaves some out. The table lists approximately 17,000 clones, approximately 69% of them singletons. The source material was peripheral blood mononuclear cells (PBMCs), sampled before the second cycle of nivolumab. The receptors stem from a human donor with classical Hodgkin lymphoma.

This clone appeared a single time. CDR3 region: CASRDTGTGGNYSPLHF. The CDR3 nucleotides read TGTGCCAGCAGGGACACCGGGACAGGGGGCAATTATTCACCCCTCCACTTT. The chain couples TRBV28 to TRBJ1-6; TRBD1 agrees at 12 bases. The junction had 11 bases not matched to a gene; V was cut back by 6 bases and J by 8 bases. This CDR3 spans 17 amino acids. Germline CDR1 MDHEN, CDR2 SYDVKM.

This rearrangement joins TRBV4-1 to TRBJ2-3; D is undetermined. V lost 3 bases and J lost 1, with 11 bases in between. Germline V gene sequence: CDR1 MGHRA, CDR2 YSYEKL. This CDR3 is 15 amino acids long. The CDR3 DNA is TGCGCCAGCAGCCAGGCCCACTCCGGCACAGATACGCAGTATTTT. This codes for CASSQAHSGTDTQYF.

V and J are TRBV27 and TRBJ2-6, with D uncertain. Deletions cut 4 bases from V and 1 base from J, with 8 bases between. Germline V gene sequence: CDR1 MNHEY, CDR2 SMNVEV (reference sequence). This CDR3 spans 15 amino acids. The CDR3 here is CASSSHSSGANVLTF. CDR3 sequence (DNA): TGTGCCAGCAGTTCGCACAGTTCTGGGGCCAACGTCCTGACTTTC.

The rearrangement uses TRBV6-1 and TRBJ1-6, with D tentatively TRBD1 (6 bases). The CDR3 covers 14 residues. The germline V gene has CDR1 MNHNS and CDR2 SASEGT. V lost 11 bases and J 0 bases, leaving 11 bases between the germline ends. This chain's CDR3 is CAGKQGSYNSPLHF. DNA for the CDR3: TGTGCCGGAAAACAGGGCTCCTATAATTCACCCCTCCACTTT.

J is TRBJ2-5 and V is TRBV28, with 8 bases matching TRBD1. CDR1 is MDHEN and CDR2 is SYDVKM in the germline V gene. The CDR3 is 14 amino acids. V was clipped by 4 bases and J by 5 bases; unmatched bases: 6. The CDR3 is CASSSKTGVETQYF. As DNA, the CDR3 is TGTGCCAGCAGTTCCAAGACAGGGGTGGAGACCCAGTACTTC.

The CDR3 reads CASSSFSSGANVLTF. Written as DNA, the CDR3 is TGTGCCAGCAGTTCCTTTAGCTCTGGGGCCAACGTCCTGACTTTC. The rearrangement joins TRBV28 to TRBJ2-6, with no clear D. CDR3 length equals 15 residues. V shed 4 bases and J shed 0 bases, with 7 bases lying between them. In germline, CDR1 is MDHEN, CDR2 SYDVKM.

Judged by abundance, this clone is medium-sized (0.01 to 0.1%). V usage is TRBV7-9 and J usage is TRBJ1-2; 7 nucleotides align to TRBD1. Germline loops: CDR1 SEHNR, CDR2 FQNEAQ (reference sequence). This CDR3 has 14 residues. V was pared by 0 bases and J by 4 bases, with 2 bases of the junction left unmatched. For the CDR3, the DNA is TGTGCCAGCAGCTTAGCCGACAGGGCCTATGGCTACACCTTC. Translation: CASSLADRAYGYTF. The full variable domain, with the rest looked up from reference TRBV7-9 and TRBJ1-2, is DTGVSQNPRHKITKRGQNVTFRCDPISEHNRLYWYRQTLGQGPEFLTYFQNEAQLEKSRLLSDRFSAERPKGSFSTLEIQRTEQGDSAMYLCASSLADRAYGYTFGSGTRLTVV.

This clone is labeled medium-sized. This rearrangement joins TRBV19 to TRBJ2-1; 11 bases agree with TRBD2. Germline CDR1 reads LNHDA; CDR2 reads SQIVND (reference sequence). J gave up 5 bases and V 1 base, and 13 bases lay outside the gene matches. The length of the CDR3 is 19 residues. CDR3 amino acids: CASSIVQPLAGGLNNEQFF. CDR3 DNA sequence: TGTGCCAGTAGTATAGTACAGCCCCTAGCGGGGGGCCTAAACAATGAGCAGTTCTTC.

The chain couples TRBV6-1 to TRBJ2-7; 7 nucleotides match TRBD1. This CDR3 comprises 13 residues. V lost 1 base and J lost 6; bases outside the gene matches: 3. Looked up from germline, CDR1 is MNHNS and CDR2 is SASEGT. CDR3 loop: CASSEGTGLEQYF. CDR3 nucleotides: TGTGCCAGCAGTGAAGGGACAGGACTCGAGCAGTACTTC.

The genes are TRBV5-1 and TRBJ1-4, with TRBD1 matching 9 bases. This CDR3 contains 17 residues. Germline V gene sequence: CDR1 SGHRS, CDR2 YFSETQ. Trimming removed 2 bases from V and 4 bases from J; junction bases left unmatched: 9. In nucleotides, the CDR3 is TGCGCCAGCAGCTTTGACGAGGGGGGACAGGGTAATGAAAAACTGTTTTTT. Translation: CASSFDEGGQGNEKLFF.

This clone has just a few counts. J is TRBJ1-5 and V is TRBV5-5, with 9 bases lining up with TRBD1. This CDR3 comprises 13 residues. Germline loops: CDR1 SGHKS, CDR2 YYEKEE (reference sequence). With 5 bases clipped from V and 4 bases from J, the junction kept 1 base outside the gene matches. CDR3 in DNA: TGTGCCAGCAGTGGACAGGGGAATCAGCCCCAGCATTTT. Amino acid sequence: CASSGQGNQPQHF.

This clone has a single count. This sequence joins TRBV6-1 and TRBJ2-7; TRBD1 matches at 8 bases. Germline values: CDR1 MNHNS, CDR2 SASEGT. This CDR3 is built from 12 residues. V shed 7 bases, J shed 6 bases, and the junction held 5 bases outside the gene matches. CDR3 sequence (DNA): TGTGCCAGCAAGAGACAGGGGACCGAGCAGTACTTC. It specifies CASKRQGTEQYF.

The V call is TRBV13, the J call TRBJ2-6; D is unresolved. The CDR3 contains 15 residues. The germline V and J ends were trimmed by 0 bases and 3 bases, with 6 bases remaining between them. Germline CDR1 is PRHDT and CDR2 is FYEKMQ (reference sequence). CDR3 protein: CASSLGSYGANVLTF. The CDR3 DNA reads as TGTGCCAGCAGCTTAGGCAGTTATGGGGCCAACGTCCTGACTTTC.

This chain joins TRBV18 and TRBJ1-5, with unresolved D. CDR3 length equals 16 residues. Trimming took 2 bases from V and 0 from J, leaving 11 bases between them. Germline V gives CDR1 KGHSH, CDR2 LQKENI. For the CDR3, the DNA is TGTGCCAGCTCACCATATGCTCCCGTTAGCAATCAGCCCCAGCATTTT. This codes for CASSPYAPVSNQPQHF.

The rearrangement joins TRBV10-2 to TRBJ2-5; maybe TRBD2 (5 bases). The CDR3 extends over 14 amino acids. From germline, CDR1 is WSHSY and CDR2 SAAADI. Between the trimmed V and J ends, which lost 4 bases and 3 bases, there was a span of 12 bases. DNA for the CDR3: TGCGCCAGCAGTGCGATAGCGACAAAAGAGACCCAGTACTTC. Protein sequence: CASSAIATKETQYF.

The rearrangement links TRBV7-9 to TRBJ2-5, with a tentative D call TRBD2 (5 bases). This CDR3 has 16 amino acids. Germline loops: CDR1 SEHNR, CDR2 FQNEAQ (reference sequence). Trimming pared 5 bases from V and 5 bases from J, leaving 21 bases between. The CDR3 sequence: CASSLEGSVLSETQYF. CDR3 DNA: TGTGCCAGCAGCCTAGAGGGTAGCGTCCTCTCGGAGACCCAGTACTTC.

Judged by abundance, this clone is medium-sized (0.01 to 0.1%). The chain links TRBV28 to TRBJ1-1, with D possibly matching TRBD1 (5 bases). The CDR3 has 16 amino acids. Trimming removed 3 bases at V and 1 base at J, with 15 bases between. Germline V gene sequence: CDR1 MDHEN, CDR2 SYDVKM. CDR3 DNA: TGTGCCAGCAGTTTCTCACCGGACACAAAGAACACTGAAGCTTTCTTT. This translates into CASSFSPDTKNTEAFF. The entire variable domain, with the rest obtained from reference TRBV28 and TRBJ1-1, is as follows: DVKVTQSSRYLVKRTGEKVFLECVQDMDHENMFWYRQDPGLGLRLIYFSYDVKMKEKGDIPEGYSVSREKKERFSLILESASTNQTSMYLCASSFSPDTKNTEAFFGQGTRLTVV.

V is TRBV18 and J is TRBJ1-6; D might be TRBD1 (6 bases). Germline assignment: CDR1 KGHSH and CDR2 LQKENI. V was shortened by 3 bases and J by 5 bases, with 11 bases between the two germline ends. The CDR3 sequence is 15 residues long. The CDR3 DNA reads TGTGCCAGCTCACCCTCCGGACAGCATAATTCACCCCTCCACTTT. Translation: CASSPSGQHNSPLHF.

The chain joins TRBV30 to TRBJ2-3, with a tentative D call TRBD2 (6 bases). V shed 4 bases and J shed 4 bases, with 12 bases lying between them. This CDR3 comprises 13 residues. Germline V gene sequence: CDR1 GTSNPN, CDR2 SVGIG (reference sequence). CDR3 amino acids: CAWNPGVADTQYF. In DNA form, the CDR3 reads TGTGCCTGGAATCCGGGAGTCGCAGATACGCAGTATTTT.

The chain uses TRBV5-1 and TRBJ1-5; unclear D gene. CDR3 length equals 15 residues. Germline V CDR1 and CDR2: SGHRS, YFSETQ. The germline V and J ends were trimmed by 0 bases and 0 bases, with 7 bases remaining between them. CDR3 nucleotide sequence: TGCGCCAGCAGCTTGGGCGGGAATAGCAATCAGCCCCAGCATTTT. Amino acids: CASSLGGNSNQPQHF.

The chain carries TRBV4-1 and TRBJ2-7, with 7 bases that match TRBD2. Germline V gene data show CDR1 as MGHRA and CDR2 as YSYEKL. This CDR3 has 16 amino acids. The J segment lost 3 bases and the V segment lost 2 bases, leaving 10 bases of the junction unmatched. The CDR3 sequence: CASSQLSGYRNYEQYF. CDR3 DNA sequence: TGCGCCAGCAGCCAACTTAGCGGGTATCGAAACTACGAGCAGTACTTC.

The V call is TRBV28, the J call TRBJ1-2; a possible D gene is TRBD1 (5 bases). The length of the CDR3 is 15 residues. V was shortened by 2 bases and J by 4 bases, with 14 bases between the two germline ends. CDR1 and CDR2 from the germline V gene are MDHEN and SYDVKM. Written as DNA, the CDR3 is TGTGCCAGCAGTTTAAGCGTCCGGGGCAGCTATGGCTACACCTTC. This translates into CASSLSVRGSYGYTF.

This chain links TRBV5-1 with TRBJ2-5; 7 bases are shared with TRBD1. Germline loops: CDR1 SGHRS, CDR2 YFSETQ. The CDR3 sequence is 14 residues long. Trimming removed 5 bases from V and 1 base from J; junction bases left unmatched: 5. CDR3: CASRAGTAQETQYF. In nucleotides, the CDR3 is TGCGCCAGCAGGGCCGGGACAGCCCAAGAGACCCAGTACTTC.

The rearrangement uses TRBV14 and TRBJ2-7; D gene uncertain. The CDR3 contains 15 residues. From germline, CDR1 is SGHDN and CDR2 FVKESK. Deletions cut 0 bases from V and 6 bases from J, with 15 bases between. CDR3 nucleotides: TGTGCCAGCAGCCAAGATTCGGGTTTCCGGGCCGAGCAGTACTTC. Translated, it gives CASSQDSGFRAEQYF.

This CDR3 reads CASSLYGQITYNEQFF. Written as DNA, the CDR3 is TGTGCCAGCAGCCTTTATGGACAGATAACCTACAATGAGCAGTTCTTC. The J gene is TRBJ2-1, the V gene TRBV27; D is possibly TRBD1 (6 bases). There are 16 residues in the CDR3. The V and J ends lost 6 bases and 2 bases respectively, with 17 bases between them. From germline, CDR1 is MNHEY and CDR2 SMNVEV (reference sequence).

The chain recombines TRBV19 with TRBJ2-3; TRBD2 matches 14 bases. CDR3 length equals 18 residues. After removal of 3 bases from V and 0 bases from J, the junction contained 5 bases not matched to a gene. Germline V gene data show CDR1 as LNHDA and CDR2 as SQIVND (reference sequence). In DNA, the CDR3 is TGTGCCAGTAGTATTCTGGGACTAGCGGGGGCTAGCACAGATACGCAGTATTTT. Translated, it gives CASSILGLAGASTDTQYF.

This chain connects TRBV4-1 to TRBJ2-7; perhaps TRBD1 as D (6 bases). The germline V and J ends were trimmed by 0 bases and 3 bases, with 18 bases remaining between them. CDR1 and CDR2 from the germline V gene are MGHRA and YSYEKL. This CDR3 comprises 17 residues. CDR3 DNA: TGCGCCAGCAGCCAAGAAGGGTACAGGGCCGCCTTCTACGAGCAGTACTTC. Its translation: CASSQEGYRAAFYEQYF.

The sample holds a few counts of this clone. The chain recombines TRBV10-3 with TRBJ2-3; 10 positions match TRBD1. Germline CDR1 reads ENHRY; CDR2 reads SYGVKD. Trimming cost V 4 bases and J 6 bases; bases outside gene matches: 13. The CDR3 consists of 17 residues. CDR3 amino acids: CAISVVTGGILEDTQYF. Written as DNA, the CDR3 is TGTGCCATCAGTGTTGTGACAGGGGGCATCCTTGAGGATACGCAGTATTTT.

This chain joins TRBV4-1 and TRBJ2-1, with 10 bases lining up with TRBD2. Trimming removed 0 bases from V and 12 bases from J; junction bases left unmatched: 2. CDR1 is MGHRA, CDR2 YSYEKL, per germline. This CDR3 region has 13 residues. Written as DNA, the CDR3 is TGCGCCAGCAGCCAAGATCAGCGGGAGGGGCAGTTCTTC. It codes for CASSQDQREGQFF.